These 20 T cell receptor beta chains originate from one sample sequenced in a study of T-cell memory formation after mild COVID-19. Via MiXCR, TCRdb re-called the 5' RACE reads, giving one row per CDR3 protein. The sample shows about 210,000 distinct CDR3 sequences, approximately 30% of them seen only once. Input material: PBMCs or a T cell subset sorted from them (not recorded which). Receptor source: an adult woman who had mild COVID-19 (a few samples of this study predate the infection). Cell type and time point are not known.

This chain links TRBV5-1 with TRBJ2-7; D might be TRBD1 (5 bases). The V and J ends lost 5 bases and 1 base respectively, with 16 bases between them. Germline values: CDR1 SGHRS, CDR2 YFSETQ. CDR3 length equals 15 residues. CDR3 nucleotide sequence: TGCGCCAGCAGTTTCCGGACACTGCAATCCTACGAGCAGTACTTC. It yields the protein CASSFRTLQSYEQYF.

This clonotype came up a few times. This chain joins TRBV7-8 and TRBJ2-3; TRBD1 matches at 8 bases. V lost 10 bases and J lost 1; bases outside the gene matches: 7. Germline V gene data show CDR1 as SGHVS and CDR2 as FQNEAQ. CDR3 length: 14 residues. The CDR3 sequence is CATRGQGGTDTQYF. Written as DNA, the CDR3 is TGTGCCACCAGAGGACAGGGCGGCACAGATACGCAGTATTTT.

This sequence joins TRBV5-4 and TRBJ2-5; TRBD1 is a possible D gene (5 bases). Trimming removed 4 bases at V and 2 bases at J, with 15 bases between. CDR1 and CDR2 (germline): SGHNT, YYREEE (reference sequence). The CDR3 runs to 15 residues. The CDR3 loop reads CASSANSGAQETQYF. DNA for the CDR3: TGTGCCAGCAGCGCGAACAGTGGGGCGCAAGAGACCCAGTACTTC.

This clonotype was picked up a small number of times. The chain combines TRBV7-2 with TRBJ2-3; a possible D gene is TRBD2 (6 bases). The CDR3 is 13 residues long. Trimming removed 4 bases at V and 5 bases at J, with 10 bases between. Germline V CDR1 and CDR2: SGHTA, FQGNSA. The CDR3 DNA reads as TGTGCCAGCAGCTCCCCCGGGGGAGATACGCAGTATTTT. It translates to CASSSPGGDTQYF. The variable domain in full, completed from reference TRBV7-2 and TRBJ2-3, reads GAGVSQSPSNKVTEKGKDVELRCDPISGHTALYWYRQSLGQGLEFLIYFQGNSAPDKSGLPSDRFSAERTGGSVSTLTIQRTQQEDSAVYLCASSSPGGDTQYFGPGTRLTVL.

The chain is built from TRBV20-1 and TRBJ2-7, with 8 bases lining up with TRBD2. Germline CDR1 and CDR2: DFQATT and SNEGSKA (reference sequence). The trim removed 0 bases at V and 7 bases at J, leaving 8 bases unmatched. The CDR3 length is 14 residues. The DNA for the CDR3 is TGCAGTGCTAGAGATGGGCGGGGGGCAGGGGAGCAGTACTTC. It encodes CSARDGRGAGEQYF.

A few counts support this clonotype. CDR3 coding DNA: TGTGCCAGCAGCCCCACATTAGACCAAGAGACCCAGTACTTC. Its translation is CASSPTLDQETQYF. The V and J genes are TRBV7-9 and TRBJ2-5; D not certain. V was trimmed by 5 bases and J by 0 bases, leaving 10 bases between them. CDR3 length equals 14 residues. CDR1 is SEHNR and CDR2 is FQNEAQ in the germline V gene (reference sequence).

V usage is TRBV9 and J usage is TRBJ2-1; D not resolved. V was shortened by 3 bases and J by 4 bases, with 8 bases between the two germline ends. The V gene's germline CDR1 is SGDLS and CDR2 YYNGEE. CDR3 length equals 13 residues. The CDR3 is CASSEARYNEQFF. CDR3 bases: TGTGCCAGCAGCGAGGCACGATACAATGAGCAGTTCTTC.

The chain joins TRBV7-2 to TRBJ1-1, with unresolved D. CDR3 length: 14 amino acids. Germline V gene sequence: CDR1 SGHTA, CDR2 FQGNSA. V was pared by 1 base and J by 1 base, with 7 bases between. CDR3: CASSLVSGNTEAFF. CDR3 nucleotide sequence: TGTGCCAGCAGCTTAGTGAGTGGGAACACTGAAGCTTTCTTT.

This clonotype was counted a few times. The rearrangement links TRBV5-1 to TRBJ2-3; TRBD2 aligns across 8 bases. The V gene end was trimmed by 1 base and the J gene end by 4 bases; junction bases not matched to a gene: 11. Germline CDR1 is SGHRS and CDR2 is YFSETQ. The CDR3 covers 17 residues. The CDR3 sequence is CASSLSSVRGGADTQYF. CDR3 in DNA: TGCGCCAGCAGCTTGTCCTCCGTCCGGGGGGGCGCAGATACGCAGTATTTT.

The CDR3 DNA is TGTGCCAGCCGAACAGAGTGGAACACTGAAGCTTTCTTT. This translates into CASRTEWNTEAFF. The chain couples TRBV6-2 or TRBV6-3 to TRBJ1-1, with D uncertain. The CDR3 covers 13 residues. V was cut by 8 bases and J by 1 base, with 11 bases left in between. CDR1 MNHEY and CDR2 SVGEGT come from the germline V gene.

The chain has TRBV7-9 and TRBJ1-3; TRBD1 aligns across 7 bases. This CDR3 is 17 amino acids long. V was pared by 4 bases and J by 0 bases, with 9 bases of the junction left unmatched. Looked up from germline, CDR1 is SEHNR and CDR2 is FQNEAQ (reference sequence). This CDR3 is CASSSTDGTASGNTIYF. CDR3 DNA: TGTGCCAGCAGCTCAACGGACGGGACAGCCTCTGGAAACACCATATATTTT.

The chain recombines TRBV5-5 with TRBJ1-3, with unresolved D. The germline V gene encodes CDR1 SGHKS and CDR2 YYEKEE (reference sequence). The CDR3 consists of 14 residues. V was shortened by 0 bases and J by 3 bases, with 7 bases between the two germline ends. CDR3 sequence reads: CASSLGIHGNTIYF. CDR3 bases: TGTGCCAGCAGCTTGGGTATTCATGGAAACACCATATATTTT.

The rearrangement uses TRBV20-1 and TRBJ2-3, with 7 positions matching TRBD2. Trimming at V came to 7 bases and at J to 4 bases, leaving 5 bases not matched to a gene. Per the germline V gene, CDR1 is DFQATT and CDR2 is SNEGSKA (reference sequence). CDR3 size: 12 residues. The CDR3 reads CSVKRGPDTQYF. The CDR3 DNA sequence: TGCAGTGTTAAGCGGGGTCCAGATACGCAGTATTTT.

This chain's CDR3 is CASSLAIAGELFF. The CDR3 nucleotides read TGCGCCAGCAGCTTGGCCATCGCCGGGGAGCTGTTTTTT. The rearrangement joins TRBV5-1 to TRBJ2-2, with unresolved D. The V gene lost 0 bases and the J gene lost 6 bases, with 6 bases spanning the gap. CDR3 length: 13 amino acids. CDR1 and CDR2 (germline): SGHRS, YFSETQ.

V is TRBV12-3 or TRBV12-4 and J is TRBJ2-1; D might be TRBD2 (5 bases). The V end lost 7 bases, the J end lost 5 bases, and 9 bases lay between the germline ends. CDR3 length: 12 amino acids. CDR3: CASIDYNNEQFF. CDR3 DNA sequence: TGTGCCAGCATAGACTATAACAATGAGCAGTTCTTC.

This chain uses TRBV4-1 with TRBJ1-1; D is possibly TRBD1 (5 bases). Trimming took off 0 bases at V and 1 base at J, with 9 bases between the two ends. CDR3 length: 15 amino acids. Germline CDR1 and CDR2: MGHRA and YSYEKL. CDR3 sequence (DNA): TGCGCCAGCAGCCAAGATACAGGATGGAACACTGAAGCTTTCTTT. Its translation: CASSQDTGWNTEAFF.

This clonotype has a handful of counts. The chain couples TRBV12-3 or TRBV12-4 to TRBJ2-7; 8 nucleotides agree with TRBD2. This CDR3 has 13 residues. Trimming removed 6 bases from V and 3 bases from J; junction bases left unmatched: 4. The CDR3 loop is CASRISGNYEQYF. For the CDR3, the DNA is TGTGCCAGCAGAATTAGCGGGAACTACGAGCAGTACTTC.

This clonotype showed up just a few times. This chain connects TRBV7-2 to TRBJ2-5; D is uncertain. Trimming took 2 bases from V and 1 from J, leaving 8 bases between them. Germline CDR1 reads SGHTA; CDR2 reads FQGNSA. The CDR3 is 14 amino acids. The CDR3 loop is CASSLSEAQETQYF. In DNA form, the CDR3 reads TGTGCCAGCAGCTTAAGTGAGGCCCAAGAGACCCAGTACTTC.

The chain uses TRBV6-2 or TRBV6-3 and TRBJ1-5; D not resolved. V lost 8 bases to trimming and J lost 7 bases, with 15 bases between them. Germline loops: CDR1 MNHEY, CDR2 SVGEGT. The CDR3 loop spans 13 amino acids. The CDR3 sequence is CASLSPYRQPQHF. The CDR3 nucleotides read TGTGCCAGCCTGTCCCCCTACCGGCAGCCCCAGCATTTT.

The chain combines TRBV5-1 with TRBJ1-1, with D unclear. The CDR3 runs to 13 residues. Per the germline V gene, CDR1 is SGHRS and CDR2 is YFSETQ. V shed 6 bases and J shed 1 base, with 10 bases lying between them. CDR3 nucleotides: TGCGCCAGCAAGCCGGGTGAGAACACTGAAGCTTTCTTT. Translation: CASKPGENTEAFF.